This section outlines one T cell receptor (beta chain) sequence together with its context. The antigen remains undetermined. These data belong to a study of cytomegalovirus exposure and HLA in healthy donors. Whole-study findings and limits: The number of N-insertions in an Asian-associated ancestry cluster was reportedly below the approximately 700-donor mean in a later analysis. Reports state that TCR beta sequences accurately predicted most subjects' HLA-A and HLA-B alleles.

PCR involved 60 Vbeta and 13 Jbeta primers. In the study's own analysis: In a later analysis, the count reached 76 million or so unique TCR beta chains, with roughly 9.9 million shared. Profiling relied on immunoSEQ multiplex PCR, and the TCRdb table lists in-frame clones only, not all of them. The V and J calls and the clone size are those of that table, but D and trimming were determined from the DNA. The sample carries approximately 170,000 clones, roughly 80% recorded once. What was sequenced was PBMCs. The source is a male donor in good health and CMV-seronegative.

Written as DNA, the CDR3 is TGTGCCAGCAGCCCAGGGGTCAATAATGAAAAACTGTTTTTT. It translates to CASSPGVNNEKLFF. J is TRBJ1-4 and V is TRBV7-9; a weak D match, TRBD1 (6 bases). V was shortened by 5 bases and J by 4 bases, with 11 bases between the two germline ends. CDR1 is SEHNR, CDR2 FQNEAQ, per germline (reference sequence). This CDR3 comprises 14 residues.